The 13 T cell receptor beta chains given below trace back to one sample, sequenced in a study of identical twins. TCRdb reprocessed the 5' RACE reads with MiXCR, giving one entry per CDR3 protein. The table has under 800,000 distinct CDR3 sequences, over 20% seen once. This sample was also put to use in a study of T cells expressing NK-cell markers.

Sequencing was done on a sample of PBMCs. Receptors originate from a young woman in good health.

This clonotype came up a few times. This chain connects TRBV5-1 to TRBJ2-5, with 11 bases identical to TRBD2. This CDR3 has 16 amino acids. The V segment lost 4 bases and the J segment 4 bases; nucleotides outside the gene matches: 9. From germline, CDR1 is SGHRS and CDR2 YFSETQ. The CDR3 DNA reads as TGCGCCAGCAGCCTAAGGACTAGCGGGTATGGAGAGACCCAGTACTTC. The encoded protein is CASSLRTSGYGETQYF.

This sequence joins TRBV7-3 and TRBJ2-3; D perhaps matches TRBD2 (5 bases). The germline V gene encodes CDR1 SGHTA and CDR2 FQGTGA. V dropped 2 bases and J dropped 4 bases, with 13 bases sitting between them. The CDR3 spans 15 residues. This CDR3 is CASSLDPFGADTQYF. In nucleotides, the CDR3 is TGTGCCAGCAGCTTAGACCCCTTCGGGGCAGATACGCAGTATTTT.

The genes are TRBV30 and TRBJ1-1, with D tentatively TRBD1 (5 bases). The V end was cut by 3 bases, the J end by 3 bases, with 11 bases between. Germline loops: CDR1 GTSNPN, CDR2 SVGIG (reference sequence). CDR3 length equals 13 residues. As DNA, the CDR3 is TGTGCCTGGAGCGTCACAGGATACACTGAAGCTTTCTTT. This gives the protein CAWSVTGYTEAFF.

The chain carries TRBV10-1 and TRBJ1-2; D gene uncertain. The CDR3 length is 13 residues. The germline V gene has CDR1 WNHNN and CDR2 SYGVQD (reference sequence). V gave up 2 bases and J gave up 14 bases, with 18 bases separating them. This CDR3 reads CASSESLDTASTF. In DNA, the CDR3 is TGCGCCAGCAGTGAGAGCCTTGACACCGCCTCTACCTTC.

This chain uses TRBV28 with TRBJ2-1, with 13 bases identical to TRBD2. V shed 4 bases and J 14 bases; nucleotides not matched to a gene: 17. Germline CDR1 is MDHEN and CDR2 is SYDVKM. The CDR3 contains 17 residues. CDR3 nucleotide sequence: TGTGCCAGCAGTTACGGGGATGGACTAGCGGGAGTAAAAAGGGAGTTCTTC. Protein: CASSYGDGLAGVKREFF.

The chain recombines TRBV2 with TRBJ2-1, with D possibly being TRBD1 (5 bases). The CDR3 covers 18 residues. The V end was cut by 8 bases, the J end by 13 bases, with 36 bases between. Per the germline V gene, CDR1 is SNHLY and CDR2 is FYNNEI. The DNA for the CDR3 is TGTGCCAGCGTTGGGAAGGGGTGGGCCCCCCGCCATGTAAGAGGCCAGTTCTTC. Translated: CASVGKGWAPRHVRGQFF. Full variable domain (outside the CDR3, taken from reference TRBV2 and TRBJ2-1): EPEVTQTPSHQVTQMGQEVILRCVPISNHLYFYWYRQILGQKVEFLVSFYNNEISEKSEIFDDQFSVERPDGSNFTLKIRSTKLEDSAMYFCASVGKGWAPRHVRGQFFGPGTRLTVL.

V and J are TRBV29-1 and TRBJ1-1; D unclear. The V gene's germline CDR1 is SQVTM and CDR2 ANQGSEA. V lost 1 base, J lost 9 bases, and 12 bases lay in between. The CDR3 consists of 12 residues. DNA of the CDR3: TGCAGCGTTGAAGTGAGGCTGCCTCAAGCTTTCTTT. Translating it yields CSVEVRLPQAFF.

CDR3 DNA sequence: TGCAGTGCTAGTCGCCTAGCGGGAAGGTTGGGCGAGCAGTACTTC. This translates into CSASRLAGRLGEQYF. V and J are TRBV20-1 and TRBJ2-7; 9 bases match TRBD2. The V gene's germline CDR1 is DFQATT and CDR2 SNEGSKA (reference sequence). The CDR3 totals 15 residues. V lost 3 bases to trimming and J lost 6 bases; unmatched junction nucleotides: 12.

This clonotype was seen repeatedly, ten times or more. The chain uses TRBV5-1 and TRBJ2-7; weak D call: TRBD1 (6 bases). The V and J ends lost 5 bases and 2 bases respectively, with 11 bases between them. Germline V CDR1 and CDR2: SGHRS, YFSETQ. The CDR3 totals 13 residues. This CDR3 is CASRWYRAYEQYF. The CDR3 region has the DNA TGCGCCAGCAGATGGTACAGGGCCTACGAGCAGTACTTC.

This chain connects TRBV9 to TRBJ2-3, with D possibly being TRBD1 (6 bases). Germline V gene sequence: CDR1 SGDLS, CDR2 YYNGEE. This CDR3 contains 14 residues. Trimming took off 0 bases at V and 2 bases at J, with 7 bases between the two ends. The CDR3 nucleotides read TGTGCCAGCAGCGTAGAGGGGGACACAGATACGCAGTATTTT. Its protein is CASSVEGDTDTQYF.

The V gene is TRBV29-1, the J gene TRBJ1-1; the D is unclear. V shed 6 bases and J shed 5 bases, with 7 bases lying between them. The CDR3 contains 10 residues. The germline V gene encodes CDR1 SQVTM and CDR2 ANQGSEA. CDR3 sequence reads: CSVGWTEAFF. The CDR3 nucleotides are TGCAGCGTGGGTTGGACTGAAGCTTTCTTT.

This clonotype was counted ten times or more. The gene calls are TRBV12-3 or TRBV12-4 and TRBJ1-6, with no clear D. This CDR3 spans 13 amino acids. The V and J ends lost 6 bases and 7 bases respectively, with 10 bases between them. CDR3 DNA: TGTGCCAGCAGGTGGATGGGGAATTCACCCCTCCACTTT. Protein sequence: CASRWMGNSPLHF.

The rearrangement joins TRBV6-5 to TRBJ1-2; TRBD1 matches at 7 bases. Germline CDR1 and CDR2: MNHEY and SVGAGI. Unmatched junction bases numbered 8, after V lost 0 bases and J lost 1 base. This CDR3 comprises 17 residues. CDR3 coding DNA: TGTGCCAGCAGTTACTCCCCTAGCGGGACAGATAACTATGGCTACACCTTC. It is translated as CASSYSPSGTDNYGYTF.